The source of this TCR beta chain is a study of graft-versus-host responses after intestinal transplantation. Regarding this clone: Its antigen is currently unknown.

Germline assignment: CDR1 MGHRA and CDR2 YSYEKL. V lost 0 bases, J lost 10 bases, and 10 bases lay in between. This CDR3 comprises 13 residues. Assay: immunoSEQ multiplex PCR; the TCRdb copy retains only in-frame clones and omits some. Among roughly 100,000 clones listed, approximately 94% were seen once. Study-level results: Ileal or blood samples showed some GvH clones first, and such clones were also found in recipient marrow.

V gene TRBV4-1 combines with J gene TRBJ2-1, with D unclear. The sample was unstimulated CD8+ T cells sorted from spleen or lymph node cells, taken before intestinal transplant. The sequence was collected from a human donor who received an intestinal transplant. The CDR3 DNA reads TGCGCCAGCAGCCAAGATTGGGTTGGGGAGCAGTTCTTC. This encodes CASSQDWVGEQFF.